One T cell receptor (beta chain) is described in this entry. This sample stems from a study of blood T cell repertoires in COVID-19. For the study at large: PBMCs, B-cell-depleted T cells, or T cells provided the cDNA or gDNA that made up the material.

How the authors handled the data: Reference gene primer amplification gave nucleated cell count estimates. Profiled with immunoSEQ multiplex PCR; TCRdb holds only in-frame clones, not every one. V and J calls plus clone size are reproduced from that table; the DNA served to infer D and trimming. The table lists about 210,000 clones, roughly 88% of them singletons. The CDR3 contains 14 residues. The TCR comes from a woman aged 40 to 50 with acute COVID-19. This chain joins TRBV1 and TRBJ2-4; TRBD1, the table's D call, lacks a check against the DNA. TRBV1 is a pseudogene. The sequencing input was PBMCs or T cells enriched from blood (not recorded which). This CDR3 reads CTSSHQGAKNIQYF. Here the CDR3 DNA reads TGCACCAGCAGCCATCAGGGGGCCAAAAACATTCAGTACTTC.